Following are 2 T cell receptor beta chains from one sample sequenced in a study of liver allograft versus peripheral blood T cells (dated by TCRdb to 2018 to 2021). General notes on the study: The study compared the T cell receptor repertoires present in transplanted livers with the repertoires present in the peripheral blood of liver transplant recipients.

The sequencer was an Illumina MiSeq. Starting from the raw public reads, TCRdb applied fastp trimming at Q25, assembled clones with MiXCR and retained in-frame beta chains. Each CDR3 protein gets just one entry, which takes the most common genes and DNA from the rows behind it. The sample table contains fewer than 15,000 distinct CDR3 sequences; only one count was recorded for about 18% of them. The ten largest clones add up to 2% to 2.5% of the sample. The receptors were gathered from a human patient who had a liver transplant. Some T cells may have been brought in with the graft after a transplant.

There are a few counts of this clonotype. The CDR3 loop reads CASSYGHQGAYEQYF. The DNA for the CDR3 is TGTGCCAGCAGTTACGGTCACCAGGGGGCCTACGAGCAGTACTTC. The chain uses TRBV6-6 and TRBJ2-7; TRBD1 matches 7 bases. Germline values: CDR1 MNHNY, CDR2 SVGAGI (reference sequence). V gave up 2 bases and J gave up 2 bases; unmatched junction bases: 6. The CDR3 has 15 residues.

The table lists this clonotype with many counts. In DNA, the CDR3 is TGTGCCAGCTCCTCCCTCACGGGACTGATGAACACTGAAGCTTTCTTT. Translating gives CASSSLTGLMNTEAFF. The V and J genes are TRBV18 and TRBJ1-1; possibly TRBD1 for D (5 bases). Germline CDR1 is KGHSH and CDR2 is LQKENI. The CDR3 sequence is 16 residues long. V lost 6 bases, J lost 0 bases, and 17 bases lay in between.